These 24 T cell receptor beta chains were all obtained from the same sample, sequenced in a study of shared clonotypes between healthy human individuals. Clones were read by immunoSEQ multiplex PCR, and TCRdb kept only the in-frame ones, dropping some. The sample consists of about 2,100,000 clones, 85% to 95% of them appearing once. Terminally differentiated effector memory CD45RA+ cells were left out of the naive CD8 fraction, which was CD45RO-negative and positively selected for CCR7. The sequenced sample was naive CD8+ T cells from PBMCs. These TCRs come from a man aged 18 to 30 in good health. Some clones in this sample may be carry-over from other donors' samples.

This chain joins TRBV19 and TRBJ1-3; D gene uncertain. V was cut by 7 bases and J by 7 bases, with 14 bases left in between. CDR1 and CDR2 from the germline V gene are LNHDA and SQIVND (reference sequence). CDR3 size: 13 residues. The CDR3 DNA follows: TGTGCCAGTACCGCAGGAGGCCGTAACACCATATATTTT. It translates to CASTAGGRNTIYF.

CDR3 protein: CSVTGTAGNVFSYEQYF. The DNA for the CDR3 is TGCAGCGTTACCGGGACAGCAGGGAATGTCTTCTCCTACGAGCAGTACTTC. The chain has TRBV29-1 and TRBJ2-7, with 7 positions matching TRBD1. Germline CDR1 reads SQVTM; CDR2 reads ANQGSEA. After removal of 5 bases from V and 0 bases from J, the junction contained 16 bases not matched to a gene. This CDR3 region has 17 residues.

This chain links TRBV7-9 with TRBJ2-3; the match to TRBD2 covers 7 bases. CDR1 and CDR2 (germline): SEHNR, FQNEAQ (reference sequence). V was pared by 1 base and J by 2 bases, with 6 bases of the junction left unmatched. The CDR3 length is 16 residues. CDR3 loop: CASSLVPSGITDTQYF. The CDR3 DNA follows: TGTGCCAGCAGCTTAGTCCCTAGCGGAATCACAGATACGCAGTATTTT.

This sequence joins TRBV19 and TRBJ2-6; D gene ambiguous. Germline CDR1 is LNHDA and CDR2 is SQIVND (reference sequence). CDR3 length: 21 residues. V was cut by 5 bases and J by 0 bases, with 26 bases left in between. This chain's CDR3 is CASSPRGRPVTLNSGANVLTF. The CDR3 bases are TGTGCCAGTAGTCCCCGCGGACGACCCGTAACCCTGAACTCTGGGGCCAACGTCCTGACTTTC. Full variable domain (outside the CDR3, taken from reference TRBV19 and TRBJ2-6): DGGITQSPKYLFRKEGQNVTLSCEQNLNHDAMYWYRQDPGQGLRLIYYSQIVNDFQKGDIAEGYSVSREKKESFPLTVTSAQKNPTAFYLCASSPRGRPVTLNSGANVLTFGAGSRLTVL.

The chain links TRBV6-5 to TRBJ1-4, with D possibly TRBD1 on 5 matching bases. V was shortened by 8 bases and J by 5 bases, with 18 bases between the two germline ends. The CDR3 is 15 residues long. CDR1 MNHEY and CDR2 SVGAGI come from the germline V gene. CDR3 in amino acids: CASWSTGDPNEKLFF. The DNA for the CDR3 is TGTGCCAGCTGGTCGACCGGGGACCCGAATGAAAAACTGTTTTTT.

The chain combines TRBV19 with TRBJ1-4; 9 nucleotides agree with TRBD1. V lost 2 bases to trimming and J lost 8 bases; unmatched junction nucleotides: 9. The CDR3 length is 16 residues. In germline, CDR1 is LNHDA, CDR2 SQIVND (reference sequence). CDR3 region: CASSILSGTGPEKLFF. CDR3 sequence (DNA): TGTGCCAGTAGTATACTTTCCGGGACAGGGCCCGAAAAACTGTTTTTT. Full variable domain (outside the CDR3, taken from reference TRBV19 and TRBJ1-4): DGGITQSPKYLFRKEGQNVTLSCEQNLNHDAMYWYRQDPGQGLRLIYYSQIVNDFQKGDIAEGYSVSREKKESFPLTVTSAQKNPTAFYLCASSILSGTGPEKLFFGSGTQLSVL.

This rearrangement joins TRBV25-1 to TRBJ1-4; D is undetermined. Deletions cut 5 bases from V and 4 bases from J, with 14 bases between. This CDR3 has 15 residues. The germline CDR1 and CDR2 sequences are MGHDK and SYGVNS. The CDR3 protein is CASSPRSRYNEKLFF. As DNA, the CDR3 is TGTGCCAGCAGTCCCAGGAGTCGGTATAATGAAAAACTGTTTTTT.

This clone was seen just once. This chain joins TRBV11-2 and TRBJ1-2; 9 positions match TRBD1. Trimming took 5 bases from V and 4 from J; bases not matched to a gene: 8. The CDR3 loop spans 15 amino acids. Germline values: CDR1 SGHAT, CDR2 FQNNGV. This CDR3 reads CASSPTGGSSYGYTF. CDR3 DNA sequence: TGTGCCAGCAGCCCAACAGGGGGCAGTAGCTATGGCTACACCTTC.

The chain has TRBV30 and TRBJ2-7; 11 bases agree with TRBD2. CDR3 size: 14 residues. V gave up 2 bases and J gave up 6 bases; unmatched junction bases: 6. Germline V CDR1 and CDR2: GTSNPN, SVGIG (reference sequence). The CDR3 region is CAWSLASGRSEQYF. CDR3 sequence (DNA): TGTGCCTGGAGTCTAGCTAGCGGGAGGAGCGAGCAGTACTTC.

This clone showed up just a few times. The CDR3, as DNA: TGTGCCAGCCGGGACCATGAAAAACTGTTTTTT. Translation gives CASRDHEKLFF. The V call is TRBV7-9, the J call TRBJ1-4; D is possibly TRBD1 (5 bases). The CDR3 loop spans 11 amino acids. V was cut by 8 bases and J by 6 bases, with 7 bases left in between. Germline values: CDR1 SEHNR, CDR2 FQNEAQ (reference sequence).

The chain links TRBV5-1 to TRBJ2-7, with a tentative D call TRBD1 (6 bases). The germline CDR1 and CDR2 sequences are SGHRS and YFSETQ. The ends were cut back, 2 bases at V and 3 bases at J, with 15 bases in the middle. This CDR3 contains 15 residues. The CDR3 DNA follows: TGCGCCAGCAGCTTCGAGGACAGTAACCTCTACGAGCAGTACTTC. Translating gives CASSFEDSNLYEQYF.

The V call is TRBV29-1, the J call TRBJ1-3; D not resolved. The CDR3 totals 16 residues. Germline CDR1 is SQVTM and CDR2 is ANQGSEA. V lost 0 bases and J lost 0, with 12 bases in between. CDR3 nucleotide sequence: TGCAGCGTTGAAGATACGGATCGAATCTCTGGAAACACCATATATTTT. Encoded protein: CSVEDTDRISGNTIYF.

This chain uses TRBV7-8 with TRBJ2-2; 10 positions match TRBD2. Per the germline V gene, CDR1 is SGHVS and CDR2 is FQNEAQ. The V and J ends lost 5 bases and 8 bases, in that order; junction bases with no gene match: 8. The CDR3 is 15 amino acids. The CDR3 coding sequence is TGTGCCAGCAGCCATAGACTAGCGGGTTCTGGGGAGCTGTTTTTT. Its translation: CASSHRLAGSGELFF.

This clone was detected only once. This chain uses TRBV19 with TRBJ2-2; no clear D. The CDR3 spans 15 residues. Trimming removed 3 bases at V and 1 base at J, with 9 bases between. CDR1 and CDR2 (germline): LNHDA, SQIVND (reference sequence). CDR3 amino acids: CASSIVPWNTGELFF. Here the CDR3 DNA reads TGTGCCAGTAGTATTGTGCCTTGGAACACCGGGGAGCTGTTTTTT.

This rearrangement joins TRBV6-1 to TRBJ2-7; 7 nucleotides agree with TRBD1. J gave up 0 bases and V 2 bases, and 10 bases lay outside the gene matches. Looked up from germline, CDR1 is MNHNS and CDR2 is SASEGT. CDR3 size: 17 residues. CDR3 residues: CASSELDNRGPSYEQYF. The CDR3 coding sequence is TGTGCCAGCAGTGAACTGGATAACAGGGGACCCTCCTACGAGCAGTACTTC.

V usage is TRBV27 and J usage is TRBJ2-1, with 10 positions matching TRBD2. CDR1 and CDR2 from the germline V gene are MNHEY and SMNVEV (reference sequence). This CDR3 comprises 16 residues. V was pared by 5 bases and J by 2 bases, with 6 bases of the junction left unmatched. The CDR3 sequence is CASSTLAGAPYNEQFF. As DNA, the CDR3 is TGTGCCAGCAGTACCCTAGCGGGGGCCCCCTACAATGAGCAGTTCTTC.

This rearrangement joins TRBV28 to TRBJ1-4, with 9 positions matching TRBD1. Germline CDR1 reads MDHEN; CDR2 reads SYDVKM. Germline trimming cut 5 bases from V and 7 bases from J; bases unmatched to any gene: 11. This CDR3 spans 16 amino acids. Here the CDR3 DNA reads TGTGCCAGCAGTCGCGGACCGACAGGGGGGAGTGAAAAACTGTTTTTT. This encodes CASSRGPTGGSEKLFF.

DNA of the CDR3: TGTGCCAGCAGTTTTCATTTTGAGCGGGGGAAAGATTCCTACAATGAGCAGTTCTTC. Protein: CASSFHFERGKDSYNEQFF. V and J are TRBV27 and TRBJ2-1; 8 bases align to TRBD2. Looked up from germline, CDR1 is MNHEY and CDR2 is SMNVEV (reference sequence). The CDR3 totals 19 residues. The V and J ends lost 3 bases and 1 base, in that order; junction bases with no gene match: 14.

The chain carries TRBV29-1 and TRBJ1-1; maybe TRBD1 (6 bases). The CDR3 is 11 residues long. Germline V gene data show CDR1 as SQVTM and CDR2 as ANQGSEA. V lost 3 bases and J lost 11, with 13 bases in between. In DNA form, the CDR3 reads TGCAGCGTTGAGTTGCTGGGGGCGGCTTTCTTT. It codes for CSVELLGAAFF.

Concerning this clone itself: Different DNA sequences within this sample yield the same CDR3. The V call is TRBV10-1, the J call TRBJ2-2; D may be TRBD1 (6 bases). Germline values: CDR1 WNHNN, CDR2 SYGVQD (reference sequence). This CDR3 spans 14 amino acids. The V and J ends lost 4 bases and 5 bases respectively, with 11 bases between them. CDR3 bases: TGCGCCAGCAGTGGGGGGCCAGGGACCGGGGAGCTGTTTTTT. Residues: CASSGGPGTGELFF.

The V gene is TRBV27, the J gene TRBJ2-7, with TRBD1 identical over 7 bases. The CDR3 extends over 14 amino acids. Germline trimming cut 5 bases from V and 2 bases from J; bases unmatched to any gene: 6. In germline, CDR1 is MNHEY, CDR2 SMNVEV (reference sequence). This chain's CDR3 is CASSPYGTAYEQYF. The CDR3 DNA is TGTGCCAGCAGTCCCTACGGGACAGCCTACGAGCAGTACTTC.

J is TRBJ2-1 and V is TRBV7-9, with 9 bases fitting TRBD2. Germline V gene sequence: CDR1 SEHNR, CDR2 FQNEAQ (reference sequence). CDR3 length equals 15 residues. The V gene end was trimmed by 3 bases and the J gene end by 6 bases; junction bases not matched to a gene: 6. CDR3 sequence reads: CASSFGVAGANEQFF. The CDR3 coding sequence is TGTGCCAGCAGCTTCGGGGTAGCGGGAGCCAATGAGCAGTTCTTC.

The chain carries TRBV29-1 and TRBJ2-7; D remains unclear. V lost 5 bases and J lost 0, with 8 bases in between. The CDR3 has 12 residues. CDR1 is SQVTM, CDR2 ANQGSEA, per germline. The chain's CDR3 is CSVSGSSYEQYF. The CDR3 DNA reads as TGCAGCGTTAGTGGCAGCTCCTACGAGCAGTACTTC.

The gene calls are TRBV4-2 and TRBJ2-5, with unresolved D. CDR1 and CDR2 (germline): LGHNA, YNFKEQ. The CDR3 is 15 amino acids. Trimming shortened V by 0 bases and J by 5 bases, and 13 bases separated the two germline ends. Here the CDR3 reads CASSQDGESGETQYF. The CDR3 DNA reads as TGTGCCAGCAGCCAAGATGGGGAAAGTGGGGAGACCCAGTACTTC.